This TCR beta chain was captured in a study of T cell changes during pregnancy in multiple sclerosis. This CDR3 has 16 amino acids. CDR1 MDHEN and CDR2 SYDVKM come from the germline V gene. Losses at the gene ends were 5 bases for V and 1 base for J; bases not matched to a gene: 3. The count of this clone is one. Profiled with immunoSEQ multiplex PCR; TCRdb holds only in-frame clones, not every one. The sample yields 50,000 to 70,000 clones, roughly 91% seen once. This sample comprised peripheral blood, obtained in the third trimester of pregnancy. The chain couples TRBV28 to TRBJ2-2, with 11 bases identical to TRBD2. The receptor's source is a female donor in good health, enrolled as a control in a pregnancy study. CDR3 sequence: CASSAGLAGNTGELFF. As DNA, the CDR3 is TGTGCCAGCAGTGCCGGACTAGCGGGGAACACCGGGGAGCTGTTTTTT.